Listed below are T cell receptor beta chains from one sample, sequenced in a study of human T cells and chemical hapten exposure. TCRdb redid the calling of the RACE reads with MiXCR, one entry per CDR3 protein. The sample shows 300,000 to 450,000 distinct CDR3 sequences, 5.1% of them seen only once. Sequences were derived from whole blood, sampled in connection with sensitization to the hapten diphenylcyclopropenone (DPC). The receptors were sampled from a woman aged 45-60 years with alopecia areata. Some clones in this sample may be carry-over from other donors' samples. CDR3s include the opening cysteine and the closing phenylalanine or tryptophan. The size field is filled for only some rows; it gives once, few, many or a size class.

length: 12; V: TRBV20-1; size: few; CDR3: CSAQGLGEKLFF
length: 16; V: TRBV5-5; size: many; CDR3: CASSSSKRSVSYEQYF
length: 17; V: TRBV6-1; size: many; CDR3: CASSELAGGFSTDTQYF
length: 13; V: TRBV9; size: few; CDR3: CASLGQGLVPQFF
length: 16; V: TRBV2; size: few; CDR3: CASSEEATGGFTEAFF
length: 12; V: TRBV6-5; size: many; CDR3: CASLGQNTEAFF
length: 14; V: TRBV7-8; size: .; CDR3: CASSRPGSTDTQYF
length: 15; V: TRBV12-3/TRBV12-4; size: .; CDR3: CASSLFGGWTDTQYF
length: 12; V: TRBV6-6; size: many; CDR3: CASSPLSLEQYF
length: 15; V: TRBV4-1; size: .; CDR3: CASSLGQVTYQPQHF
length: 15; V: TRBV2; size: many; CDR3: CASRGERAVNQPQHF
length: 13; V: TRBV20-1; size: many; CDR3: CSAITGTSYEQYF
length: 15; V: TRBV4-2; size: .; CDR3: CASSQDEGENYGYTF
length: 13; V: TRBV29-1; size: many; CDR3: CSVSTGTIYEQYF
length: 15; V: TRBV10-3; size: many; CDR3: CAISRGGESTDTQYF
length: 10; V: TRBV29-1; size: few; CDR3: CSGGTDTQYF
length: 16; V: TRBV12-3/TRBV12-4; size: .; CDR3: CASSTTGNSGANVLTF
length: 15; V: TRBV7-8; size: many; CDR3: CASSLGPTTNEKLFF
length: 14; V: TRBV12-3/TRBV12-4; size: few; CDR3: CASSSGQINYGYTF
length: 15; V: TRBV12-3/TRBV12-4; size: .; CDR3: CASTPAGRSNQPQHF
length: 15; V: TRBV7-8; size: few; CDR3: CASSIFTSRDTEAFF
length: 15; V: TRBV6-6; size: .; CDR3: CASTVGGQGQETQYF
length: 13; V: TRBV6-6; size: many; CDR3: CATQPGQPYGYTF
length: 14; V: TRBV30; size: many; CDR3: CAWSASGAYNEQFF
length: 16; V: TRBV4-3; size: .; CDR3: CASSQDYRGQYNEQFF
length: 15; V: TRBV10-3; size: few; CDR3: CAISEPTQGDYGYTF